This entry concerns a single T cell receptor (beta chain). It was CD45RO-negative cells, positively selected for CCR7, that made up naive CD8 cells, with terminally differentiated effector memory CD45RA+ cells excluded. Sequencing was performed with immunoSEQ multiplex PCR; in TCRdb, only in-frame clones are kept and a portion is missing. The sample holds 630,000 or so clones, nearly 98% seen once. The record originates from a study of shared clonotypes between healthy human individuals. V dropped 5 bases and J dropped 13; count of bases not matched to a gene: 13. The germline CDR1 and CDR2 sequences are SEHNR and FQNEAQ (reference sequence). The CDR3 has 13 residues.

This TCR was sampled from a man aged 25-40 years in good health. The source material was naive CD8+ T cells sorted from blood. The rearrangement links TRBV7-9 to TRBJ2-7; 8 nucleotides agree with TRBD1. The CDR3 is CASSAQDREVHYF. The CDR3 DNA sequence: TGTGCCAGCAGCGCACAGGACAGGGAAGTCCATTACTTC.